This T cell receptor (beta chain) is drawn from a study of post-analysis software for immune sequencing data. Study-level findings and limits: Compared with controls, patients had more of five TRBV segments, including TRBV5-6, TRBV5-1 and TRBV20-1.

The library was made from cDNA and included unique molecular identifiers. TCRdb itself ran the PCR reads through MiXCR, one entry per CDR3 protein. This sample has fewer than 900,000 distinct CDR3 sequences, with under 60% found just once. This clonotype was found a few times. Its antigen is unidentified. V shed 4 bases, J shed 5 bases, and the junction held 8 bases outside the gene matches. Germline CDR1 and CDR2: KGHDR and SFDVKD. The CDR3 spans 16 residues. Sequences were obtained from blood. This receptor was taken from a girl aged 10 to 17 with multiple sclerosis. The chain recombines TRBV24-1 with TRBJ2-1, with TRBD1 matching over 9 bases. In nucleotides, the CDR3 is TGTGCCACCAGTGAAGTTGGACAGGGGCTACACAATGAGCAGTTCTTC. It yields the protein CATSEVGQGLHNEQFF.